This passage covers 19 T cell receptor beta chains from one sample sequenced in a study of preoperative IRX-2 immunotherapy in early breast cancer. Treatment specified: preoperative locoregional IRX-2 cytokine immunotherapy. The protocol was immunoSEQ multiplex PCR, while the TCRdb copy is restricted to in-frame clones and leaves out a portion. This table has around 40,000 clones, over 85% appearing once. This sample comprised tumor tissue, obtained after IRX-2 immunotherapy. The receptor set was obtained from a human donor with breast cancer.

The chain has TRBV4-1 and TRBJ1-2; D gene uncertain. Germline CDR1 MGHRA, CDR2 YSYEKL. With 2 bases removed from V and 2 bases from J, the gap between germline ends came to 18 bases. The CDR3 length is 17 residues. In DNA form, the CDR3 reads TGCGCCAGCAGCCAACCAAAGGAGTCTCGCCTCAACTATGGCTACACCTTC. It specifies CASSQPKESRLNYGYTF.

The chain joins TRBV28 to TRBJ1-2, with 8 bases that match TRBD1. CDR3 length: 14 residues. Germline loops: CDR1 MDHEN, CDR2 SYDVKM. With V trimmed by 6 bases and J by 4 bases, 7 bases remained unmatched. The CDR3 DNA follows: TGTGCCAGCAGGGACAGGGACCCTGGCTATGGCTACACCTTC. It codes for CASRDRDPGYGYTF.

The J gene is TRBJ2-7, the V gene TRBV20-1; D call uncertain. This CDR3 has 11 amino acids. In germline, CDR1 is DFQATT, CDR2 SNEGSKA (reference sequence). V gave up 1 base and J gave up 4 bases, with 5 bases separating them. CDR3 DNA: TGCAGTGCTAGAGCAAGTTACGAGCAGTACTTC. Its translation: CSARASYEQYF.

The rearrangement joins TRBV6-4 to TRBJ1-1, with D hard to call. Trimming stripped 8 bases from V and 0 bases from J, with 10 bases between. The CDR3 sequence is 13 residues long. Germline CDR1 and CDR2: MRHNA and SNTAGT. The CDR3 bases are TGTGCCAGCTCCCTGACCATGAACACTGAAGCTTTCTTT. Amino acid sequence: CASSLTMNTEAFF.

This chain links TRBV30 with TRBJ2-5; the D gene is possibly TRBD2 (7 bases). From germline, CDR1 is GTSNPN and CDR2 SVGIG (reference sequence). The CDR3 totals 13 residues. V was shortened by 1 base and J by 5 bases, with 11 bases between the two germline ends. CDR3 sequence reads: CAWSGGRGETQYF. The CDR3 DNA reads as TGTGCCTGGAGTGGGGGGAGGGGGGAGACCCAGTACTTC.

The rearrangement uses TRBV9 and TRBJ2-3; TRBD2 matches 13 bases. V lost 4 bases and J lost 2; bases outside the gene matches: 4. This CDR3 region has 16 residues. Germline CDR1 SGDLS, CDR2 YYNGEE. CDR3 loop: CASSLTSGGVTDTQYF. In nucleotides, the CDR3 is TGTGCCAGCAGCCTCACTAGCGGGGGGGTCACAGATACGCAGTATTTT.

The V and J genes are TRBV27 and TRBJ2-7, with TRBD1 identical over 9 bases. Germline trimming cut 6 bases from V and 3 bases from J; bases unmatched to any gene: 9. Germline V gene lookup returns CDR1 MNHEY and CDR2 SMNVEV (reference sequence). This CDR3 spans 15 amino acids. The CDR3 region is CASRTIGTGRYEQYF. The CDR3 coding sequence is TGTGCCAGCAGAACCATTGGGACAGGGCGCTACGAGCAGTACTTC.

The V gene is TRBV21-1, the J gene TRBJ2-1; TRBD2, the table's D call, was not compared with the DNA. TRBV21-1 is deemed a pseudogene. This CDR3 comprises 17 residues. The CDR3 here is CASSKVLAGRVLDEQFF. The DNA of the CDR3 is TGTGCCAGCAGCAAAGTCCTAGCGGGTCGTGTTCTGGATGAGCAGTTCTTC.

This sequence joins TRBV28 and TRBJ1-1; D may be TRBD1 (6 bases). The germline V and J ends were trimmed by 1 base and 4 bases, with 13 bases remaining between them. CDR1 MDHEN and CDR2 SYDVKM come from the germline V gene. The CDR3 totals 15 residues. The CDR3 is CASSLFIGGSTEAFF. The DNA of the CDR3 is TGTGCCAGCAGTTTATTTATCGGGGGCTCCACTGAAGCTTTCTTT.

The chain has TRBV18 and TRBJ1-1, with D unclear. V lost 3 bases, J lost 4 bases, and 3 bases lay in between. The CDR3 sequence is 11 residues long. Germline V gene lookup returns CDR1 KGHSH and CDR2 LQKENI. CDR3 in DNA: TGTGCCAGCTCACCGAGCACTGAAGCTTTCTTT. Its protein product is CASSPSTEAFF.

The gene calls are TRBV18 and TRBJ2-1; maybe TRBD2 (6 bases). The CDR3 has 14 residues. V lost 1 base and J lost 5, with 9 bases in between. The germline V gene encodes CDR1 KGHSH and CDR2 LQKENI. The CDR3 sequence is CASSPREEDNEQFF. As DNA, the CDR3 is TGTGCCAGCTCACCACGGGAGGAGGACAATGAGCAGTTCTTC.

The V and J genes are TRBV11-3 and TRBJ2-2; D gene uncertain. The CDR3 is made up of 13 amino acids. The V gene's germline CDR1 is SGHNT and CDR2 YENEEA. Trimming removed 0 bases from V and 3 bases from J, with 2 bases in between. CDR3 nucleotides: TGTGCCAGCAGCTTAGATTACACCGGGGAGCTGTTTTTT. Residues: CASSLDYTGELFF.

The rearrangement links TRBV6-5 to TRBJ1-4; D remains unclear. The CDR3 contains 12 residues. Trimming removed 5 bases from V and 8 bases from J, with 9 bases in between. Germline V lookup: CDR1 MNHEY, CDR2 SVGAGI. The CDR3 region is CASSPLGEKLFF. CDR3 nucleotide sequence: TGTGCCAGCAGTCCCCTCGGCGAAAAACTGTTTTTT.

The J gene is TRBJ2-7, the V gene TRBV4-1; D call uncertain. CDR1 and CDR2 (germline): MGHRA, YSYEKL. The length of the CDR3 is 15 residues. V lost 1 base, J lost 2 bases, and 12 bases lay in between. CDR3 loop: CASSQVPDGTYEQYF. The DNA for the CDR3 is TGCGCCAGCAGCCAAGTTCCAGACGGCACCTACGAGCAGTACTTC.

The chain has TRBV11-2 and TRBJ2-6; D may be TRBD2 (5 bases). V lost 4 bases to trimming and J lost 2 bases, with 6 bases between them. Germline loops: CDR1 SGHAT, CDR2 FQNNGV. The length of the CDR3 is 14 residues. The CDR3 DNA reads as TGTGCCAGCAGCTGGGGAGCTGGGGCCAACGTCCTGACTTTC. It is translated as CASSWGAGANVLTF. The variable domain in full, completed from reference TRBV11-2 and TRBJ2-6, reads EAGVAQSPRYKIIEKRQSVAFWCNPISGHATLYWYQQILGQGPKLLIQFQNNGVVDDSQLPKDRFSAERLKGVDSTLKIQPAKLEDSAVYLCASSWGAGANVLTFGAGSRLTVL.

This chain connects TRBV28 to TRBJ1-2; D not resolved. The CDR3 runs to 13 residues. Germline values: CDR1 MDHEN, CDR2 SYDVKM. Trimming pared 2 bases from V and 4 bases from J, leaving 8 bases between. CDR3 nucleotides: TGTGCCAGCAGTTTAGGAGGATTCTATGGCTACACCTTC. This codes for CASSLGGFYGYTF.

V usage is TRBV4-3 and J usage is TRBJ2-2; 9 positions match TRBD1. Unmatched junction bases numbered 17, after V lost 4 bases and J lost 5 bases. In germline, CDR1 is LGHNA, CDR2 YSLEER. There are 19 residues in the CDR3. CDR3 sequence reads: CASSLLDRGGGEGTGELFF. CDR3 bases: TGCGCCAGCAGCCTCTTGGACAGGGGCGGAGGGGAGGGAACCGGGGAGCTGTTTTTT.

The gene calls are TRBV10-3 and TRBJ1-2; TRBD1 is a possible D gene (5 bases). The germline V and J ends were trimmed by 3 bases and 6 bases, with 17 bases remaining between them. Germline V gene sequence: CDR1 ENHRY, CDR2 SYGVKD. The CDR3 is 15 amino acids. The CDR3 nucleotides read TGTGCCATCAGTGATTTCAGTCGGGGCGAACATGGCTACACCTTC. Protein sequence: CAISDFSRGEHGYTF.

The V and J genes are TRBV18 and TRBJ2-5; D remains ambiguous. This CDR3 is 15 amino acids long. V was pared by 3 bases and J by 5 bases, with 16 bases between. CDR1 and CDR2 from the germline V gene are KGHSH and LQKENI. Here the CDR3 reads CASSPDTAQVETQYF. The CDR3 bases are TGTGCCAGCTCACCTGACACGGCCCAAGTCGAGACCCAGTACTTC.